This T cell receptor (beta chain) was sequenced during a study of Ad26.COV2.S vaccination and SARS-CoV-2 variants. Study background: Among those in the COV1001 Ad26.COV2.S trial arm was the donor.

The treatment denotes: over 15 received Ad26.COV2.S at low or high dose, single or two shots; roughly 5 received placebo; per-sample allocation not given. Day 63 after the first vaccine or placebo injection was the time point for sampling. Only in-frame clones appear in the TCRdb table, and some are missing; sequencing was by immunoSEQ multiplex PCR. Of about 400,000 clones in the sample, approximately 89% were seen once. General study points: It was vaccine recipients, not placebo recipients, who had the higher spike-specific TCR breadth. Using TCR breadth and depth analyses may have led to underestimated total T cell responses.

This CDR3 is 14 amino acids long. With 3 bases removed from V and 0 bases from J, the gap between germline ends came to 6 bases. Germline CDR1 LGHNA, CDR2 YNFKEQ. Points on this clone: Its antigen is not known.

The input for sequencing was peripheral blood, taken in a trial of Ad26.COV2.S vaccine versus placebo. This clonotype was obtained from a person aged 18-60 years who received the Ad26.COV2.S COVID-19 vaccine or a placebo. The V and J genes are TRBV4-2 and TRBJ2-4; D remains ambiguous. CDR3 sequence reads: CASSQELAKNIQYF. The CDR3 DNA reads TGTGCCAGCAGCCAGGAGTTAGCCAAAAACATTCAGTACTTC.